This T cell receptor (beta chain) was captured in a study of T-cell reconstitution after alpha-beta-depleted transplantation in children. Germline lookup yields CDR1 SGHTA and CDR2 FQGTGA. Trimming cost V 3 bases and J 5 bases, with 10 bases left between them. The length of the CDR3 is 13 residues. Preparation of the TCRbeta library was carried out with unique molecular identifiers. TCRdb analysed the PCR reads with MiXCR anew, one entry per CDR3 protein. This sample has a few hundred thousand distinct CDR3 sequences, with 23% found just once. This TCR came from a male patient aged 10 to 17 who had a stem cell transplant for acute lymphoblastic leukemia, so the T cells may come from the graft donor. The V and J genes are TRBV7-3 and TRBJ2-5, with TRBD1 as a possible D gene (5 bases). The sequencing used PBMCs, mostly from graft donor cells, collected 180 days after TCRalphabeta/CD19-depleted stem cell transplant. CDR3 nucleotides: TGTGCCAGCAGCTTTGCCAGGGCGGAGACCCAGTACTTC. Translation gives CASSFARAETQYF.